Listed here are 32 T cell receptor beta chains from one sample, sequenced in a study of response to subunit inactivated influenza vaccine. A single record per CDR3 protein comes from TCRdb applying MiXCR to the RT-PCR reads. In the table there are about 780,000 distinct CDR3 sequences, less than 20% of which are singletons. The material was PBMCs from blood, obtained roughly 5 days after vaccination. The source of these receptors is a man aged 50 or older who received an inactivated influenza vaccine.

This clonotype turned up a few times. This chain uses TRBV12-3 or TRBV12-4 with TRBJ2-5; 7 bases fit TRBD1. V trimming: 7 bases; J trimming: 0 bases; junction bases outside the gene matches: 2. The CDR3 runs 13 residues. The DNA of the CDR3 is TGTGCCAGCATGGGGACAGACCAAGAGACCCAGTACTTC. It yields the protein CASMGTDQETQYF.

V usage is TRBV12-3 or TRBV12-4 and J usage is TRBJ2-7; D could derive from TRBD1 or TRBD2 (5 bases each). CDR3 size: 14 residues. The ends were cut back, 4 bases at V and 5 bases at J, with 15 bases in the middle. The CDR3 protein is CASSSGTDPNEQYF. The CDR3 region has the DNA TGTGCCAGCAGTTCAGGGACGGACCCTAACGAGCAGTACTTC.

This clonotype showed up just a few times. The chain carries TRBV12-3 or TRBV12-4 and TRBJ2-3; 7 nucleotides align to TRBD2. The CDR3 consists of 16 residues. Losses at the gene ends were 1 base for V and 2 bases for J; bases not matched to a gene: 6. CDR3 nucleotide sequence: TGTGCCAGCAGTTTAGGGGACTACCAACCCACAGATACGCAGTATTTT. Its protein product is CASSLGDYQPTDTQYF.

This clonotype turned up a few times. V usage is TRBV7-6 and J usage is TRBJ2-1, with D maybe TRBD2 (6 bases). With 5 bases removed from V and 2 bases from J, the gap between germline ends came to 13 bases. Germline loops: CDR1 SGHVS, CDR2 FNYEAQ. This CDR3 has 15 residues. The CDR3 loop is CASSPPGEPYNEQFF. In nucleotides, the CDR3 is TGTGCCAGCAGCCCCCCGGGGGAGCCCTACAATGAGCAGTTCTTC.

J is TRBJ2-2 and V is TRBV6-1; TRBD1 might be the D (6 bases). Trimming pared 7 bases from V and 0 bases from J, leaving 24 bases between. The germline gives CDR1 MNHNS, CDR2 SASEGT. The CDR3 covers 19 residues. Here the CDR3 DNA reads TGTGCCAGCACCTTACGTTACTGGGACACGGAGACGAACACCGGGGAGCTGTTTTTT. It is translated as CASTLRYWDTETNTGELFF.

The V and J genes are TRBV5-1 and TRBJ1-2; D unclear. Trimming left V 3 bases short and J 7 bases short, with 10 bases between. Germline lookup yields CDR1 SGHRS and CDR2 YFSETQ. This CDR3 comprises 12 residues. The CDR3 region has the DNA TGCGCCAGCAGCTCCATAGTCTCTGGCTACACCTTC. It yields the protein CASSSIVSGYTF.

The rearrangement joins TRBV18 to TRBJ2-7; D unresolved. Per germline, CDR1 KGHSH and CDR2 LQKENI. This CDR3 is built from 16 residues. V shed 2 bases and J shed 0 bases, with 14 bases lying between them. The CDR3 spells CASSPKDPASSYEQYF. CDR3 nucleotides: TGTGCCAGCTCACCAAAAGACCCGGCGAGCTCCTACGAGCAGTACTTC.

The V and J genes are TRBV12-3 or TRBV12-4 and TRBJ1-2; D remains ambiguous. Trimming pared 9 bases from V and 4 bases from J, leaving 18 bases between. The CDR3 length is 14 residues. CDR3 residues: CASKRVSSIYGYTF. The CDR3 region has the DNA TGTGCCAGTAAGAGGGTCTCTAGCATCTATGGCTACACCTTC.

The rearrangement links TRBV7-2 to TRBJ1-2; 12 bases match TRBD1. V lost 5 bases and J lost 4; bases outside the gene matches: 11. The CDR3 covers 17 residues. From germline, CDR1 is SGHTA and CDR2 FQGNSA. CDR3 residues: CASSLRDRGRPGYGYTF. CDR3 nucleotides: TGTGCCAGCAGCCTCCGGGACAGGGGGCGTCCCGGCTATGGCTACACCTTC.

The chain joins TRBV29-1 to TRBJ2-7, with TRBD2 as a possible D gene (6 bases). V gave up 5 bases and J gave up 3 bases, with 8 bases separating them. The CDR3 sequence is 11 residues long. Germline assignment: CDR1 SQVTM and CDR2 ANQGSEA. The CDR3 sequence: CSVRTNYEQYF. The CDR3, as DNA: TGCAGCGTTCGGACTAACTACGAGCAGTACTTC.

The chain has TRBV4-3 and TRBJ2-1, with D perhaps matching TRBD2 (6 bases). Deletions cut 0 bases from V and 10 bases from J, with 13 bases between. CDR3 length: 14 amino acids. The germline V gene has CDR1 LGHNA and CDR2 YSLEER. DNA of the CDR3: TGCGCCAGCAGCCAAGATTTGATTGCGGGGGAGCAGTTCTTC. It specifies CASSQDLIAGEQFF.

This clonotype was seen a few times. The CDR3 coding sequence is TGCGCCAGCAGCCAGTCTAGCGGGGATTACAATGAGCAGTTCTTC. It encodes CASSQSSGDYNEQFF. The J gene is TRBJ2-1, the V gene TRBV4-3, with 9 positions matching TRBD2. The V gene end was trimmed by 3 bases and the J gene end by 4 bases; junction bases not matched to a gene: 4. CDR3 length: 15 amino acids. The germline gives CDR1 LGHNA, CDR2 YSLEER.

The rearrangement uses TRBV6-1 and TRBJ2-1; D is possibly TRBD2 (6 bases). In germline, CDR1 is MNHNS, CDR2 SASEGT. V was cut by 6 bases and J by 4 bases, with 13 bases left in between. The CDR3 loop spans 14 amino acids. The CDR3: CASSDGGRYNEQFF. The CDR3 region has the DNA TGTGCCAGCAGCGATGGAGGGCGGTACAATGAGCAGTTCTTC.

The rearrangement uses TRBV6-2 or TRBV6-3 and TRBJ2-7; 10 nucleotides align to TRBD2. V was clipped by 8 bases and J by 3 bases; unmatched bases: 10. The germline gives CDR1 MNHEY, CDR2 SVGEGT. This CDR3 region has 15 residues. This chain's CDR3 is CASVGLAGASYEQYF. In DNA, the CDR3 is TGTGCCAGCGTAGGGCTAGCGGGGGCCAGCTACGAGCAGTACTTC.

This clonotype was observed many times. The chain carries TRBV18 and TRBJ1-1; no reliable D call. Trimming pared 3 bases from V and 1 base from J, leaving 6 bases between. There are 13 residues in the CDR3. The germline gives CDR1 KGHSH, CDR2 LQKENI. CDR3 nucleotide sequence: TGTGCCAGCTCACCTCAGCCGAACACTGAAGCTTTCTTT. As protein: CASSPQPNTEAFF.

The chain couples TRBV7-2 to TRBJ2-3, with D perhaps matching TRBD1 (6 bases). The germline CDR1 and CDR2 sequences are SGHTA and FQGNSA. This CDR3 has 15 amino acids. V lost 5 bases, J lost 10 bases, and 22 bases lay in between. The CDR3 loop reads CASSHTGEGHTAQYF. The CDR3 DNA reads TGTGCCAGCAGCCATACGGGTGAGGGACATACGGCGCAGTATTTT.

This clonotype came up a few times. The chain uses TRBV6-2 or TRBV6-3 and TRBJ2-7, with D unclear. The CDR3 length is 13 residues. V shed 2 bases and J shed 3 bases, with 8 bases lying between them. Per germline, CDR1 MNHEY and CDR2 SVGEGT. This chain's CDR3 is CASSYPVDYEQYF. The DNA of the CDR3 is TGTGCCAGCAGTTACCCGGTGGACTACGAGCAGTACTTC.

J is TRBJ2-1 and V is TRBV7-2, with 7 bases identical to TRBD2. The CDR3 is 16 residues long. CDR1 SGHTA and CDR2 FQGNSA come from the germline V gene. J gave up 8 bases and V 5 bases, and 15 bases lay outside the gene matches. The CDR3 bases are TGTGCCAGCAGCCCCGTTGCGGGAGTGAATACGGATGAGCAGTTCTTC. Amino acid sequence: CASSPVAGVNTDEQFF. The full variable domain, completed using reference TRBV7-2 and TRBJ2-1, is GAGVSQSPSNKVTEKGKDVELRCDPISGHTALYWYRQSLGQGLEFLIYFQGNSAPDKSGLPSDRFSAERTGGSVSTLTIQRTQQEDSAVYLCASSPVAGVNTDEQFFGPGTRLTVL.

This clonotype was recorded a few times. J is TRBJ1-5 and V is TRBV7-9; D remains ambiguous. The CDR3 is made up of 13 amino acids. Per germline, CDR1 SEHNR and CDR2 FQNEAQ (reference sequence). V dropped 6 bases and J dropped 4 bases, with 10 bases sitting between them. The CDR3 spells CASSQDINQPQHF. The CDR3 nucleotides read TGTGCCAGCAGTCAAGACATAAATCAGCCCCAGCATTTT.

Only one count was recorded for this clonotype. The CDR3, as DNA: TGTGCCAGCAGCCCTGGGACAGGGAGGCGAAGCGAGCAGTACTTC. It yields the protein CASSPGTGRRSEQYF. The chain uses TRBV12-3 or TRBV12-4 and TRBJ2-7; TRBD1 aligns across 9 bases. The CDR3 is 15 amino acids. V shed 6 bases and J 6 bases; nucleotides not matched to a gene: 12.

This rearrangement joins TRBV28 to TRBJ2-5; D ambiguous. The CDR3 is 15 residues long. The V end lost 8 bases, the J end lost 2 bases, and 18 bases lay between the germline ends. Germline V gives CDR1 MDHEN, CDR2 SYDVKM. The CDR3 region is CASRPLGRPQETQYF. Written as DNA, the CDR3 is TGTGCCAGCCGCCCCTTGGGCAGGCCACAAGAGACCCAGTACTTC.

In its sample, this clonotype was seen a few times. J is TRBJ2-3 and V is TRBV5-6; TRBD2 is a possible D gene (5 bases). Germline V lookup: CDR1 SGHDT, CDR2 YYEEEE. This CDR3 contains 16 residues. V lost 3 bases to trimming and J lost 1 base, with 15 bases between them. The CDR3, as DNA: TGTGCCAGCAGCTCGGACGGCCTGAGGGGCACAGATACGCAGTATTTT. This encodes CASSSDGLRGTDTQYF.

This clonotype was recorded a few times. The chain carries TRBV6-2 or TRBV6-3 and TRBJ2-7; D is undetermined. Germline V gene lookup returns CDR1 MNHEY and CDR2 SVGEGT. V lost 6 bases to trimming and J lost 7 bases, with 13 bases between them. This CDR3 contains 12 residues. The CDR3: CASSTPFGEQYF. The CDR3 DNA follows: TGTGCCAGCAGCACCCCTTTCGGGGAGCAGTACTTC.

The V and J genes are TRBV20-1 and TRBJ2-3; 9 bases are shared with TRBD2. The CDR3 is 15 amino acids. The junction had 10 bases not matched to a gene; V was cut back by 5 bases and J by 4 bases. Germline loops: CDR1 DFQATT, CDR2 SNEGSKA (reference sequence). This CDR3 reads CSAPPGLAFADTQYF. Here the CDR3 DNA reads TGCAGTGCTCCTCCGGGACTAGCTTTCGCAGATACGCAGTATTTT.

CDR3 sequence: CASVWARGNVLAGDKFTDTQYF. As DNA, the CDR3 is TGTGCCAGCGTCTGGGCCAGGGGGAATGTACTAGCGGGGGATAAATTCACAGATACGCAGTATTTT. The chain recombines TRBV13 with TRBJ2-3; 11 positions match TRBD2. Germline V gene data show CDR1 as PRHDT and CDR2 as FYEKMQ (reference sequence). V was clipped by 8 bases and J by 2 bases; unmatched bases: 27. CDR3 length: 22 residues.

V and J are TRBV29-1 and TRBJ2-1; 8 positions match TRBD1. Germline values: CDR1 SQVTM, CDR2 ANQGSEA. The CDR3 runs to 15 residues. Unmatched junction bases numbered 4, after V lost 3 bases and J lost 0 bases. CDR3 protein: CSVDPTGGSYNEQFF. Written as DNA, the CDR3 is TGCAGCGTTGACCCAACAGGGGGCTCCTACAATGAGCAGTTCTTC.

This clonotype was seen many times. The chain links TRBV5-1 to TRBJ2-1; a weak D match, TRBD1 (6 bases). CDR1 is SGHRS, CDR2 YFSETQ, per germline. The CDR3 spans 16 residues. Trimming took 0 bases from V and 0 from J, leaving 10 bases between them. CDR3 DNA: TGCGCCAGCAGCTTGGTTAGGGGGATCTCCTACAATGAGCAGTTCTTC. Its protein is CASSLVRGISYNEQFF.

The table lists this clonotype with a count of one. CDR3 protein: CASSNLWGNGYTF. For the CDR3, the DNA is TGTGCCAGCAGTAACCTCTGGGGAAACGGCTACACCTTC. V usage is TRBV2 and J usage is TRBJ1-2, with D unresolved. V lost 5 bases and J 8 bases, leaving 15 bases between the germline ends. The CDR3 is 13 amino acids. Per germline, CDR1 SNHLY and CDR2 FYNNEI.

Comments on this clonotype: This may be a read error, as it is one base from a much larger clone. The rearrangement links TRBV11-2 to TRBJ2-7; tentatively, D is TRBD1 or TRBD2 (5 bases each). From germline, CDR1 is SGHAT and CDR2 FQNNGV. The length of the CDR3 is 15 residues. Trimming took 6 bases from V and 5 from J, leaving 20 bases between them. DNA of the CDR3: TGTGCCAGCAGACGGCCCGGGACGGGTCGAGACGAGCAGTACTTC. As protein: CASRRPGTGRDEQYF.

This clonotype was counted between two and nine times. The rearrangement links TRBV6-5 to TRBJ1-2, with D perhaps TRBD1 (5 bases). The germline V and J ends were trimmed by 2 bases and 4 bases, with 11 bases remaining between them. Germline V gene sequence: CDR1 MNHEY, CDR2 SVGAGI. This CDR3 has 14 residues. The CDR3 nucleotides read TGTGCCAGCAGTTACGCCCGGGACTTCTATGGCTACACCTTC. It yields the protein CASSYARDFYGYTF.

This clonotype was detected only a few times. The CDR3 loop reads CSAAPPPTNEKLFF. The DNA of the CDR3 is TGCAGTGCTGCCCCCCCGCCAACTAATGAAAAACTGTTTTTT. The chain is built from TRBV20-1 and TRBJ1-4; no clear D. The CDR3 has 14 amino acids. V gave up 5 bases and J gave up 0 bases, with 10 bases separating them. Germline V lookup: CDR1 DFQATT, CDR2 SNEGSKA (reference sequence).

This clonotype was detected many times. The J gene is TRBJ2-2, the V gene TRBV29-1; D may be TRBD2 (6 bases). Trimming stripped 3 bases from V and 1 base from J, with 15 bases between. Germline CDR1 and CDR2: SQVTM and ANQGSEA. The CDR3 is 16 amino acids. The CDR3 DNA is TGCAGCGTTGAGGTGCGCTCAGCGGGGAACACCGGGGAGCTGTTTTTT. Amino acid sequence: CSVEVRSAGNTGELFF.